This T cell receptor beta chain was identified during a study of T cells after posttransplantation cyclophosphamide. The ends were cut back, 0 bases at V and 12 bases at J, with 15 bases in the middle. The germline V gene encodes CDR1 SGHAT and CDR2 FQNNGV. This CDR3 is 15 amino acids long. Sequencing used immunoSEQ multiplex PCR; TCRdb keeps in-frame clones, though not all of them. The data list around 24,000 clones, none observed once; 6% to 7% falls to the top ten. The sample holds many counts of this clone. This receptor was identified in a woman aged 55-70 years in good health, CMV-negative, and a related stem cell transplant donor. V and J are TRBV11-2 and TRBJ1-6; the D gene is possibly TRBD1 (5 bases). The sample consisted of PBMCs. DNA for the CDR3: TGTGCCAGCAGCTTAGAGGGGGGACGGGGAGTACCCCTCCACTTT. This translates into CASSLEGGRGVPLHF.